This T cell receptor (beta chain) emerged from a study of cytomegalovirus exposure and HLA in healthy donors. Primers for the PCR totalled 60 Vbeta and 13 Jbeta. Sequenced by immunoSEQ multiplex PCR; TCRdb stores in-frame clones only, minus some. The sample shows 75,000 to 100,000 clones, around 77% of them seen only once. Trimming at V came to 7 bases and at J to 7 bases, leaving 14 bases not matched to a gene. CDR1 is MDHEN, CDR2 SYDVKM, per germline. CDR3 size: 15 residues. The genes are TRBV28 and TRBJ2-7; 9 nucleotides match TRBD2. The sequenced sample was PBMCs. The source of this sequence is a young man in good health and CMV-seronegative. This CDR3 reads CASTGLAGALEEQYF. The CDR3, as DNA: TGTGCCAGCACTGGGTTAGCGGGGGCCCTGGAAGAGCAGTACTTC.